The rows below give T cell receptor beta chains drawn from one sample of a study of blood T cell repertoires in COVID-19. Sequencing used immunoSEQ multiplex PCR; TCRdb keeps in-frame clones, though not all of them. The sample consists of around 250,000 clones, around 84% of them appearing once. The specimen sequenced was PBMCs or T cells enriched from blood (not recorded which). The origin of the receptors is a woman aged 50 to 65 who had recovered from COVID-19. Each CDR3 is given with its conserved first and last residue. Fields, in order: clone size, V gene, J gene, D gene, CDR3 protein. D genes are given only for firm matches. Expanded clones get a size class; other rows say once, few or many, or leave the size out.

abundance: -
v_gene: TRBV11-2
j_gene: TRBJ1-2
d_gene: TRBD1
CDR3aa: CASSPGTGGYGYTF

abundance: -
v_gene: TRBV4-2
j_gene: TRBJ2-2
d_gene: TRBD2
CDR3aa: CASSQWGGGNTGELFF

abundance: -
v_gene: TRBV6-1
j_gene: TRBJ2-7
d_gene: -
CDR3aa: CASSGANRGGSYEQYF

abundance: -
v_gene: TRBV28
j_gene: TRBJ2-7
d_gene: TRBD1
CDR3aa: CASVEQGSDYEQYF

abundance: few
v_gene: TRBV2
j_gene: TRBJ1-5
d_gene: TRBD1
CDR3aa: CASSGPGQGGFSQPQHF

abundance: -
v_gene: TRBV3-1/TRBV3-2
j_gene: TRBJ1-2
d_gene: -
CDR3aa: CASSLRGNYGYTF

abundance: -
v_gene: TRBV5-1
j_gene: TRBJ1-2
d_gene: TRBD1
CDR3aa: CASGLTGGSYGYTF

abundance: -
v_gene: TRBV2
j_gene: TRBJ1-2
d_gene: TRBD1
CDR3aa: CASSELGTGNGYTF

abundance: -
v_gene: TRBV7-9
j_gene: TRBJ2-3
d_gene: -
CDR3aa: CASSFTGTDTQYF

abundance: -
v_gene: TRBV2
j_gene: TRBJ1-5
d_gene: TRBD1
CDR3aa: CASSERTGYQPQHF

abundance: -
v_gene: TRBV7-2
j_gene: TRBJ2-5
d_gene: TRBD2
CDR3aa: CASSASSGGVVLAQYF

abundance: -
v_gene: TRBV7-9
j_gene: TRBJ1-6
d_gene: TRBD1
CDR3aa: CASSPGTGHNSPLHF

abundance: -
v_gene: TRBV6-2/TRBV6-3
j_gene: TRBJ2-5
d_gene: -
CDR3aa: CASSYAGQETQYF

abundance: -
v_gene: TRBV19
j_gene: TRBJ2-6
d_gene: -
CDR3aa: CASSIVESYSGANVLTF

abundance: -
v_gene: TRBV5-4
j_gene: TRBJ2-7
d_gene: TRBD2
CDR3aa: CASSLVGGSSYEQYF

abundance: -
v_gene: TRBV14
j_gene: TRBJ1-2
d_gene: -
CDR3aa: CASSVGGDGYTF

abundance: -
v_gene: TRBV7-8
j_gene: TRBJ2-5
d_gene: TRBD2
CDR3aa: CASSKTTSRGLAGEETQYF

abundance: -
v_gene: TRBV29-1
j_gene: TRBJ2-1
d_gene: -
CDR3aa: CSVAGKLPYNEQFF

abundance: few
v_gene: TRBV13
j_gene: TRBJ2-2
d_gene: -
CDR3aa: CASSLGGSNTGELFF

abundance: -
v_gene: TRBV29-1
j_gene: TRBJ1-1
d_gene: TRBD1
CDR3aa: CSAVGKQGGAFF

abundance: -
v_gene: TRBV2
j_gene: TRBJ1-2
d_gene: TRBD1
CDR3aa: CASTKDRGANYGYTF

abundance: -
v_gene: TRBV30
j_gene: TRBJ1-6
d_gene: TRBD1
CDR3aa: CAGGQGLSPLHF

abundance: -
v_gene: TRBV28
j_gene: TRBJ2-7
d_gene: TRBD2
CDR3aa: CASVAGGSLYEQYF

abundance: -
v_gene: TRBV3-1/TRBV3-2
j_gene: TRBJ1-4
d_gene: -
CDR3aa: CASSQGTKLFF

abundance: -
v_gene: TRBV5-1
j_gene: TRBJ1-1
d_gene: TRBD1
CDR3aa: CASSLQGAAEAFF

abundance: -
v_gene: TRBV10-3
j_gene: TRBJ1-1
d_gene: -
CDR3aa: CAIRGNKANTEAFF

abundance: -
v_gene: TRBV29-1
j_gene: TRBJ2-1
d_gene: -
CDR3aa: CSVKRGYEQFF

abundance: -
v_gene: TRBV7-2
j_gene: TRBJ2-5
d_gene: TRBD2
CDR3aa: CASGGLAGQETQYF

abundance: -
v_gene: TRBV7-9
j_gene: TRBJ1-2
d_gene: TRBD1
CDR3aa: CASSVGDSSAYGYTF

abundance: -
v_gene: TRBV11-2
j_gene: TRBJ2-7
d_gene: TRBD2
CDR3aa: CASSLGREGYEQYF

abundance: -
v_gene: TRBV19
j_gene: TRBJ2-7
d_gene: TRBD1
CDR3aa: CASSMDRGSYEQYF

abundance: -
v_gene: TRBV24-1
j_gene: TRBJ2-5
d_gene: TRBD1
CDR3aa: CATSDLKGGGETQYF

abundance: -
v_gene: TRBV7-6
j_gene: TRBJ1-4
d_gene: -
CDR3aa: CASSLGYRGVREKLFF